This is a list of T cell receptor beta chains from one sample in a study of blood T cell repertoires in COVID-19. Measured with immunoSEQ multiplex PCR; TCRdb has only the in-frame clones, and not every one. Among some 160,000 clones listed, around nine tenths were seen once. Specimen: peripheral blood. These TCRs come from a woman aged 70-85 years with COVID-19, enrolled during active disease. Both conserved end residues are part of each CDR3.

v_gene: TRBV5-1
CDR3aa: CASSLGGNIQYF

v_gene: TRBV7-9
CDR3aa: CASSPLMNTEAFF

v_gene: TRBV2
CDR3aa: CASRGATNEKLFF

v_gene: TRBV30
CDR3aa: CAWGGSLKTGTAFLNTEAFF

v_gene: TRBV7-2
CDR3aa: CASTRAGAPYEQYF

v_gene: TRBV12-3/TRBV12-4
CDR3aa: CASTASSTDTQYF

v_gene: TRBV12-3/TRBV12-4
CDR3aa: CASQQAHEQFF

v_gene: TRBV5-5
CDR3aa: CASSLGLRTEKLFF

v_gene: TRBV12-5
CDR3aa: CASGLGQGPDTQYF

v_gene: TRBV5-4
CDR3aa: CASSLGTSGGPLGPDTQYF

v_gene: TRBV2
CDR3aa: CASAGRSTNEKLFF

v_gene: TRBV30
CDR3aa: CAWSQGEGNTIYF

v_gene: TRBV9
CDR3aa: CASSVVAGGAGELFF

v_gene: TRBV7-9
CDR3aa: CASSLSGVRGPNQPQHF

v_gene: TRBV10-3
CDR3aa: CAISSQGAGSQPQHF

v_gene: TRBV29-1
CDR3aa: CSVVGQGAWGYTF

v_gene: TRBV7-6
CDR3aa: CASSSRGQAAYNEQFF

v_gene: TRBV6-5
CDR3aa: CASSLRGSSYNEQFF

v_gene: TRBV5-1
CDR3aa: CASRAEGLAKNIQYF

v_gene: TRBV7-2
CDR3aa: CASSLAGSGVETQYF

v_gene: TRBV2
CDR3aa: CASSLDRVFDF

v_gene: TRBV7-3
CDR3aa: CASSLAGGFISYEQYF

v_gene: TRBV7-2
CDR3aa: CASSPRLAGAQETQYF

v_gene: TRBV5-1
CDR3aa: CASSSASPGVTDTQYF

v_gene: TRBV6-4
CDR3aa: CASRPAGQGSYGYTF

v_gene: TRBV5-4
CDR3aa: CASSLDPGWTEAFF

v_gene: TRBV6-2/TRBV6-3
CDR3aa: CASSYHTTGELFF

v_gene: TRBV7-9
CDR3aa: CASSLTSTRMNTEAFF

v_gene: TRBV29-1
CDR3aa: CSVAQGGTEAFF

v_gene: TRBV2
CDR3aa: CASSRTGFNYGYTF

v_gene: TRBV5-1
CDR3aa: CASSLGTSDEKLFF

v_gene: TRBV5-4
CDR3aa: CASSLGQVPYEQYF

v_gene: TRBV5-4
CDR3aa: CASSRRLAGGYISTDTQYF

v_gene: TRBV2
CDR3aa: CASRRTGTGNTIYF

v_gene: TRBV7-9
CDR3aa: CASSYPLRGTGELFF

v_gene: TRBV27
CDR3aa: CASSLRLAGGSRNTGELFF

v_gene: TRBV5-6
CDR3aa: CASSPGGGAYEQYF

v_gene: TRBV3-1/TRBV3-2
CDR3aa: CASSASWGLAGEETQYF

v_gene: TRBV5-1
CDR3aa: CASSSGPQGLDNSPLHF

v_gene: TRBV4-1
CDR3aa: CASSQQTSGGPGELFF

v_gene: TRBV27
CDR3aa: CASSFTGLAGGPYEQYF

v_gene: TRBV30
CDR3aa: CAWIISRDGYTF

v_gene: TRBV11-1
CDR3aa: CASSKLAGGPNEQYF

v_gene: TRBV14
CDR3aa: CASSPSMQGANEKLFF

v_gene: TRBV7-2
CDR3aa: CASSPAGGRNGYTF

v_gene: TRBV7-9
CDR3aa: CASTRRGRGGKATNEKLFF

v_gene: TRBV2
CDR3aa: CASSGQGAGNTIYF

v_gene: TRBV5-1
CDR3aa: CASRPGQIRDTQYF

v_gene: TRBV5-6
CDR3aa: CASSSGSSRYF

v_gene: TRBV5-5
CDR3aa: CASSLFRTLTLPYNSPLHF

v_gene: TRBV3-1/TRBV3-2
CDR3aa: CASSQGGGSPLHF

v_gene: TRBV10-2
CDR3aa: CASSEGARQPQHF

v_gene: TRBV18
CDR3aa: CASSPRQGQNQPQHF

v_gene: TRBV19
CDR3aa: CASEGQRSSSSPLHF

v_gene: TRBV5-1
CDR3aa: CASSLGTVNSPLHF

v_gene: TRBV19
CDR3aa: CASSWTGYSNQPQHF